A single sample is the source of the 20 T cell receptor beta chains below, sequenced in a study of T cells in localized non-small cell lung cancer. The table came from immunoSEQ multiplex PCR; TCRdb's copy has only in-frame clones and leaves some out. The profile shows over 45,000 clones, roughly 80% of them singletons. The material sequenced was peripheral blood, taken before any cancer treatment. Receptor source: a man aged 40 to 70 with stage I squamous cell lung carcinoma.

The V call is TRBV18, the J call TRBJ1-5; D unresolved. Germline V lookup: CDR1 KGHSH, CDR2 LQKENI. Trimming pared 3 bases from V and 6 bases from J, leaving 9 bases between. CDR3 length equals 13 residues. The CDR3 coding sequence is TGTGCCAGCTCACCCAGCCCCTCTCAGCCCCAGCATTTT. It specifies CASSPSPSQPQHF.

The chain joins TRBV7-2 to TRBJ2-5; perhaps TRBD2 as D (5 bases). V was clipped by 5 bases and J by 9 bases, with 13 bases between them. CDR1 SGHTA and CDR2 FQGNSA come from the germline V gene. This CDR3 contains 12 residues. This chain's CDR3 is CASSPEGKAQYF. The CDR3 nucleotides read TGTGCCAGCAGCCCCGAGGGAAAGGCCCAGTACTTC.

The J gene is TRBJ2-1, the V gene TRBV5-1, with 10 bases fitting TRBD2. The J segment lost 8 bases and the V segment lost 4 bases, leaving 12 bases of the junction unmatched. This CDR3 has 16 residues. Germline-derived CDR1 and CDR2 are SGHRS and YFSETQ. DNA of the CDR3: TGCGCCAGCAGCCCCCGGGCGAGCGGGGGGGCGCATGAGCAGTTCTTC. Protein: CASSPRASGGAHEQFF.

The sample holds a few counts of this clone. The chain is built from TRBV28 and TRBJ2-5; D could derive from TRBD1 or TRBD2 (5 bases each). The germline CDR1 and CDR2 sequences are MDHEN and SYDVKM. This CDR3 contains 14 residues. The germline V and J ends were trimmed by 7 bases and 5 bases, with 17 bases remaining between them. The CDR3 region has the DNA TGTGCCAGCAAGGGGAAGCCGGGACGGGAGACCCAGTACTTC. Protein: CASKGKPGRETQYF.

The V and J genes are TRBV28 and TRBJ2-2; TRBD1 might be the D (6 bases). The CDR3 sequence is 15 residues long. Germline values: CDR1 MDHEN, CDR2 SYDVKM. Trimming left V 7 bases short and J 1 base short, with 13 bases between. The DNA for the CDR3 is TGTGCCAGCACCCCTGGACAGAAGAACACCGGGGAGCTGTTTTTT. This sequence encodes CASTPGQKNTGELFF. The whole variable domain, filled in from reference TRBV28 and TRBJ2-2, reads DVKVTQSSRYLVKRTGEKVFLECVQDMDHENMFWYRQDPGLGLRLIYFSYDVKMKEKGDIPEGYSVSREKKERFSLILESASTNQTSMYLCASTPGQKNTGELFFGEGSRLTVL.

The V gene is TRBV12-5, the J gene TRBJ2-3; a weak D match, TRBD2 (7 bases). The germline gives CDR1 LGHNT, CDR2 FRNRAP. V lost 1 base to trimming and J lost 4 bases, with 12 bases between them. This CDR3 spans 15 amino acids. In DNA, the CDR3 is TGTGCTAGTGGTTTGGAGTCGGGGGGCCCAGATACGCAGTATTTT. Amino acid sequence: CASGLESGGPDTQYF.

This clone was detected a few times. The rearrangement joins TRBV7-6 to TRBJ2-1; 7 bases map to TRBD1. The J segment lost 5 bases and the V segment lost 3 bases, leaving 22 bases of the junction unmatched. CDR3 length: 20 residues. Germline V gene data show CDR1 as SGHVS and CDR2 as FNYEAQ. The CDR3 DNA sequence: TGTGCCAGCAGCTTGAGGACAGGTTTTTGGTCTGGGGAAGAGGACAATGAGCAGTTCTTC. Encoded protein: CASSLRTGFWSGEEDNEQFF.

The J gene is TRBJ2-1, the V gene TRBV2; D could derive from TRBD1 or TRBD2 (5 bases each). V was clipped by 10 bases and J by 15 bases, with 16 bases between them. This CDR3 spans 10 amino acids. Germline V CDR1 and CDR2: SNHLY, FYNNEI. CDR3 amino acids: CAILGARGFF. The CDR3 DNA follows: TGTGCCATCCTCGGGGCCAGAGGGTTCTTC.

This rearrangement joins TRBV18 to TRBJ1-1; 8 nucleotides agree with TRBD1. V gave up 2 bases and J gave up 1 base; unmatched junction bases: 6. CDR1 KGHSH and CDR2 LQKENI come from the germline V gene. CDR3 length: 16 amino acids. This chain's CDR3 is CASSPRLGQGNTEAFF. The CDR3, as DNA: TGTGCCAGCTCACCAAGGCTCGGACAGGGGAACACTGAAGCTTTCTTT.

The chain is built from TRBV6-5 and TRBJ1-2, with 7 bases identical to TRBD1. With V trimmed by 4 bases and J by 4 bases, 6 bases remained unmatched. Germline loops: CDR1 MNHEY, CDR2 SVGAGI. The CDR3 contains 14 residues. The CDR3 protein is CASSLQGWVYGYTF. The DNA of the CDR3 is TGTGCCAGCAGTTTACAGGGGTGGGTCTATGGCTACACCTTC.

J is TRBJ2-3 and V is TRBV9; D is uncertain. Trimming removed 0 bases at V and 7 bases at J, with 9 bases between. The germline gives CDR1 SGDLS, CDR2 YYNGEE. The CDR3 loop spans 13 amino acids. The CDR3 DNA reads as TGTGCCAGCAGCGTAGAGGGTGACAATACGCAGTATTTT. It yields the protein CASSVEGDNTQYF.

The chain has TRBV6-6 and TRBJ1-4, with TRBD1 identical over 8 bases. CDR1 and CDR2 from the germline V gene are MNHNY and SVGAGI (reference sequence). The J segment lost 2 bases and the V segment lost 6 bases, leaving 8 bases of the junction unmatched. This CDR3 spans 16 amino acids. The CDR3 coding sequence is TGTGCCAGCAGATCGACAGGGGCTGCGACTAATGAAAAACTGTTTTTT. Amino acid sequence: CASRSTGAATNEKLFF.

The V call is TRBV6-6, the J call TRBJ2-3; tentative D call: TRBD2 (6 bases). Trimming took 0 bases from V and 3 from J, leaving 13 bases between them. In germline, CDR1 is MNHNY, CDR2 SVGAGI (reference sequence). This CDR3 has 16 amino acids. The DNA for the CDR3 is TGTGCCAGCAGTTACTCAGGCGTCGCGGGAACAGATACGCAGTATTTT. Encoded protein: CASSYSGVAGTDTQYF.

CDR3 in DNA: TGTGCCAGCAGCTCCGCCTCCTACGAGGGACAGGGGGCGAACGAAGCTTTCTTT. Its protein is CASSSASYEGQGANEAFF. The genes are TRBV7-9 and TRBJ1-1, with TRBD1 matching 12 bases. Germline loops: CDR1 SEHNR, CDR2 FQNEAQ (reference sequence). This CDR3 has 18 residues. J gave up 8 bases and V 4 bases, and 17 bases lay outside the gene matches. Full variable domain (missing parts from reference TRBV7-9 and TRBJ1-1): DTGVSQNPRHKITKRGQNVTFRCDPISEHNRLYWYRQTLGQGPEFLTYFQNEAQLEKSRLLSDRFSAERPKGSFSTLEIQRTEQGDSAMYLCASSSASYEGQGANEAFFGQGTRLTVV.

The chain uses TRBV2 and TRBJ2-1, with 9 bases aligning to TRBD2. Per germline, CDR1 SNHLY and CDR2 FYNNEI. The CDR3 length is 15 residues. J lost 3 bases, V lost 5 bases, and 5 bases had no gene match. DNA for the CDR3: TGTGCCAGCAGTTCTAGCGGGGCCGGCTACAATGAGCAGTTCTTC. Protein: CASSSSGAGYNEQFF.

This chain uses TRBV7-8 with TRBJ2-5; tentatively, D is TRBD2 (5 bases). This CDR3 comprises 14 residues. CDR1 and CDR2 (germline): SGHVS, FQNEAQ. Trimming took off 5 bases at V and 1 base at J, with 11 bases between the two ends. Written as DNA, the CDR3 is TGTGCCAGCAGCGCTCGGACTGGCCAAGAGACCCAGTACTTC. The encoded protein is CASSARTGQETQYF. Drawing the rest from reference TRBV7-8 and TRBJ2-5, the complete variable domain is GAGVSQSPRYKVAKRGQDVALRCDPISGHVSLFWYQQALGQGPEFLTYFQNEAQLDKSGLPSDRFFAERPEGSVSTLKIQRTQQEDSAVYLCASSARTGQETQYFGPGTRLLVL.

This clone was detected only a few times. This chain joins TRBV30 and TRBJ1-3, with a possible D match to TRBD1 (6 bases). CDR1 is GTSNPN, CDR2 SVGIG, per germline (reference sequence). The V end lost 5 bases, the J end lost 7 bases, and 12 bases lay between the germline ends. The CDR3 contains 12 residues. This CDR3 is CAWGGALNTIYF. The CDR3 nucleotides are TGTGCCTGGGGGGGGGCGCTCAACACCATATATTTT.

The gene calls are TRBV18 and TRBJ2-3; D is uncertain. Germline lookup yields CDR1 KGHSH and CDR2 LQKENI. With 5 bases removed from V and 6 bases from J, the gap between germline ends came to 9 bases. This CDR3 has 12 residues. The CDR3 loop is CASSSFSDTQYF. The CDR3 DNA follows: TGTGCCAGCTCAAGTTTTTCGGATACGCAGTATTTT.

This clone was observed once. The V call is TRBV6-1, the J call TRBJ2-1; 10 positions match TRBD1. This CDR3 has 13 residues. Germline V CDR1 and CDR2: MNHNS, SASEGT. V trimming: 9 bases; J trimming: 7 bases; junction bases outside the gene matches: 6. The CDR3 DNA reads TGTGCCAGTCAGACAGGGGGCAGAAATGAGCAGTTCTTC. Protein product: CASQTGGRNEQFF.

The CDR3 nucleotides read TGTGCCAGCAGCCAAAAAGGTAGGGCTTTCTTT. This translates into CASSQKGRAFF. The rearrangement joins TRBV14 to TRBJ1-1; no firm D call. CDR1 and CDR2 (germline): SGHDN, FVKESK. The CDR3 runs 11 residues. Deletions cut 2 bases from V and 11 bases from J, with 9 bases between.